Below are 14 T cell receptor beta chains sequenced from a single sample in a study of blood T cells in healthy people across ages. Combining a sample-barcoded 5' primer with a J-beta primer mix, a second PCR ran for 7 to 11 cycles. TCRdb reprocessed the 5' RACE reads with MiXCR, giving one entry per CDR3 protein. Seen here are about 1.4 million distinct CDR3 sequences, 59% observed once, and the top ten hold over 5.5%. The sample taken for sequencing was blood. Source of these receptors: a man aged 18-30 years in good health.

The table lists this clonotype with a count of one. This chain uses TRBV6-5 with TRBJ2-6; unclear D gene. The CDR3 is 15 residues long. Trimming stripped 7 bases from V and 1 base from J, with 11 bases between. Germline V gene lookup returns CDR1 MNHEY and CDR2 SVGAGI. CDR3 loop: CASTPLASGANVLTF. The CDR3 nucleotides are TGTGCCAGCACCCCCTTGGCGTCTGGGGCCAACGTCCTGACTTTC.

A word on this clonotype: Mismatch with germline at one junction end may stem from a read error. The chain combines TRBV12-3 or TRBV12-4 with TRBJ1-2; D is possibly TRBD1 (5 bases). This CDR3 has 13 amino acids. The CDR3 sequence: CASRLDGTYGYTF. The CDR3 DNA reads TGTGCCAGCAGATTAGACGGGACCTATGGCTACACCTTC.

V and J are TRBV7-8 and TRBJ2-5; D perhaps matches TRBD1 (6 bases). Germline CDR1 and CDR2: SGHVS and FQNEAQ. There are 15 residues in the CDR3. Deletions cut 3 bases from V and 0 bases from J, with 11 bases between. The CDR3 region is CASSFTRTDQETQYF. CDR3 bases: TGTGCCAGCAGCTTTACTAGGACAGACCAAGAGACCCAGTACTTC.

The chain joins TRBV4-1 to TRBJ1-1, with D unresolved. Deletions cut 3 bases from V and 8 bases from J, with 16 bases between. The CDR3 extends over 14 amino acids. Germline values: CDR1 MGHRA, CDR2 YSYEKL. The CDR3 protein is CASSHQGVFLEAFF. CDR3 coding DNA: TGCGCCAGCAGCCACCAAGGCGTTTTTCTAGAAGCTTTCTTT.

The V call is TRBV7-2, the J call TRBJ1-6; TRBD1 aligns across 7 bases. V lost 6 bases to trimming and J lost 7 bases; unmatched junction nucleotides: 9. Per the germline V gene, CDR1 is SGHTA and CDR2 is FQGNSA. The CDR3 runs 15 residues. CDR3 in amino acids: CASSTGTDTNSPLHF. In DNA, the CDR3 is TGTGCCAGCAGTACCGGGACAGACACGAATTCACCCCTCCACTTT.

This clonotype turned up a few times. The chain is built from TRBV4-1 and TRBJ1-2; the match to TRBD1 covers 10 bases. The CDR3 sequence is 15 residues long. Germline CDR1 MGHRA, CDR2 YSYEKL. V trimming: 4 bases; J trimming: 8 bases; junction bases outside the gene matches: 10. CDR3 nucleotide sequence: TGCGCCAGCAGCCTCAGGACAGGGGGAGTGTACGGCTACACCTTC. This translates into CASSLRTGGVYGYTF.

The rearrangement joins TRBV15 to TRBJ2-3; TRBD2 agrees at 7 bases. The CDR3 totals 15 residues. Losses at the gene ends were 8 bases for V and 0 bases for J; bases not matched to a gene: 8. The V gene's germline CDR1 is LNHNV and CDR2 YYDKDF (reference sequence). Written as DNA, the CDR3 is TGTGCCACCGCCCGGGAGGAGATTAGCACAGATACGCAGTATTTT. Its translation is CATAREEISTDTQYF.

The genes are TRBV6-5 and TRBJ2-1; a possible D gene is TRBD2 (6 bases). CDR3 length: 18 amino acids. Germline values: CDR1 MNHEY, CDR2 SVGAGI. V gave up 2 bases and J gave up 8 bases, with 25 bases separating them. As DNA, the CDR3 is TGTGCCAGCAGTTACCCTCCTGGGGGGACTGTCGTATCGGATGAGCAGTTCTTC. Its protein product is CASSYPPGGTVVSDEQFF.

The V gene is TRBV27, the J gene TRBJ2-1; the match to TRBD1 covers 7 bases. Unmatched junction bases numbered 6, after V lost 3 bases and J lost 7 bases. The CDR3 is made up of 14 amino acids. Germline V gives CDR1 MNHEY, CDR2 SMNVEV (reference sequence). The CDR3 DNA reads as TGTGCCAGCAGTTTTGGGGACAGTGGTAATGAGCAGTTCTTC. It specifies CASSFGDSGNEQFF.

The rearrangement uses TRBV20-1 and TRBJ2-4; tentative D call: TRBD1 (6 bases). Germline CDR1 and CDR2: DFQATT and SNEGSKA (reference sequence). CDR3 length: 14 residues. V lost 6 bases and J 3 bases, leaving 15 bases between the germline ends. DNA of the CDR3: TGCAGTGCCGAGGCACAGGGTGGCAAAAACATTCAGTACTTC. Protein sequence: CSAEAQGGKNIQYF.

The gene calls are TRBV15 and TRBJ1-2, with D possibly matching TRBD1 (6 bases). Trimming took off 8 bases at V and 6 bases at J, with 10 bases between the two ends. This CDR3 has 11 residues. CDR1 is LNHNV and CDR2 is YYDKDF in the germline V gene (reference sequence). The CDR3 loop is CATSRGHGYTF. DNA for the CDR3: TGTGCCACCTCCAGGGGCCATGGCTACACCTTC.

The chain combines TRBV2 with TRBJ2-7; D is undetermined. The CDR3 has 15 residues. V was clipped by 6 bases and J by 3 bases, with 18 bases between them. Germline loops: CDR1 SNHLY, CDR2 FYNNEI. The CDR3 loop reads CASRPSMVRFYEQYF. The CDR3 coding sequence is TGTGCCAGCAGACCTTCTATGGTCAGGTTCTACGAGCAGTACTTC.

This sequence joins TRBV5-6 and TRBJ1-6; D is undetermined. The CDR3 consists of 14 residues. The germline V and J ends were trimmed by 0 bases and 6 bases, with 7 bases remaining between them. In germline, CDR1 is SGHDT, CDR2 YYEEEE. The CDR3 protein is CASSLALRNSPLHF. The CDR3 bases are TGTGCCAGCAGCTTGGCCCTCCGTAATTCACCCCTCCACTTT. The full variable domain, completed using reference TRBV5-6 and TRBJ1-6, is DAGVTQSPTHLIKTRGQQVTLRCSPKSGHDTVSWYQQALGQGPQFIFQYYEEEERQRGNFPDRFSGHQFPNYSSELNVNALLLGDSALYLCASSLALRNSPLHFGNGTRLTVT.

The chain links TRBV4-1 to TRBJ2-2; D perhaps matches TRBD2 (5 bases). V was trimmed by 4 bases and J by 0 bases, leaving 12 bases between them. The CDR3 loop spans 16 amino acids. Per the germline V gene, CDR1 is MGHRA and CDR2 is YSYEKL. In nucleotides, the CDR3 is TGCGCCAGCAGCCCCCTTTACGGGGCGAACACCGGGGAGCTGTTTTTT. Its protein is CASSPLYGANTGELFF.